One sample yielded the 8 T cell receptor beta chains listed below, sequenced in a study of T cells in Graves' hyperthyroidism and ophthalmopathy. The source material, RNA transcripts, was used to amplify TCR beta CDR3 regions. TCR CDR3 underwent first-round RT-PCR with the HTBI primer set. TCRdb recomputed calls from the multiplex PCR reads with MiXCR, one row per CDR3 protein. The table lists hundreds of thousands of distinct CDR3 sequences, 15% to 20% of them singletons. Sequenced input: blood. These receptor sequences come from a man aged 40-49 years with Graves' ophthalmopathy.

The chain employs TRBV19 and TRBJ1-4; no firm D call. Looked up from germline, CDR1 is LNHDA and CDR2 is SQIVND (reference sequence). V was pared by 8 bases and J by 5 bases, with 9 bases between. The CDR3 sequence is 12 residues long. The CDR3 coding sequence is TGTGCCAGTGCCGACCGAAATGAAAAACTGTTTTTT. This encodes CASADRNEKLFF.

At least ten counts were recorded for this clonotype. V gene TRBV5-1 combines with J gene TRBJ1-1; 7 nucleotides match TRBD1. J gave up 1 base and V 2 bases, and 5 bases lay outside the gene matches. This CDR3 has 15 residues. Germline V gene sequence: CDR1 SGHRS, CDR2 YFSETQ. In DNA form, the CDR3 reads TGCGCCAGCAGCTTAACAGGGGTGGAGAACACTGAAGCTTTCTTT. Translated: CASSLTGVENTEAFF.

The table lists this clonotype with many counts. This chain links TRBV20-1 with TRBJ2-3; D perhaps matches TRBD2 (6 bases). The V and J ends lost 1 base and 1 base respectively, with 18 bases between them. This CDR3 is built from 17 residues. Germline lookup yields CDR1 DFQATT and CDR2 SNEGSKA (reference sequence). The CDR3 sequence is CSARVGVGGIGTDTQYF. The CDR3 nucleotides are TGCAGTGCTAGAGTAGGGGTTGGGGGGATAGGCACAGATACGCAGTATTTT.

With regard to this clonotype: A clone one base away is much larger, so this may be a read error. This CDR3 is missing its conserved last phenylalanine or tryptophan, likely due to a read error. This chain links TRBV28 with TRBJ2-7; unclear D gene. Per germline, CDR1 MDHEN and CDR2 SYDVKM. V was cut by 4 bases and J by 2 bases, with 18 bases left in between. This CDR3 is built from 16 residues. The CDR3 region is CASSSSAAKEPYEQYL. CDR3 DNA sequence: TGTGCCAGCAGTTCCTCCGCGGCGAAGGAACCCTACGAGCAGTACCTC.

This clonotype was found many times. The chain combines TRBV20-1 with TRBJ1-1; D is unresolved. This CDR3 region has 12 residues. Germline V gives CDR1 DFQATT, CDR2 SNEGSKA (reference sequence). V lost 4 bases and J lost 7, with 13 bases in between. In nucleotides, the CDR3 is TGCAGTGCTACCATGGGAGGTGGTGAAGCTTTCTTT. Protein sequence: CSATMGGGEAFF.

In this sample, this clonotype turned up a few times. The chain has TRBV6-1 and TRBJ1-5; D is undetermined. CDR1 is MNHNS, CDR2 SASEGT, per germline. The length of the CDR3 is 13 residues. The V and J ends lost 3 bases and 10 bases respectively, with 13 bases between them. In nucleotides, the CDR3 is TGTGCCAGCAGTGAGGCTGCAGAGTCTCCCCAGCATTTT. It codes for CASSEAAESPQHF.

This clonotype was counted a few times. In DNA, the CDR3 is TGTGCCAGCAGCTTAAAACCCCGGACTAGCGGGAGGGCCTCAGTATTGGCAGATACGCAGTATTTT. Encoded protein: CASSLKPRTSGRASVLADTQYF. The chain is built from TRBV7-2 and TRBJ2-3; the match to TRBD2 covers 15 bases. CDR1 and CDR2 from the germline V gene are SGHTA and FQGNSA. The V segment lost 2 bases and the J segment 4 bases; nucleotides outside the gene matches: 19. This CDR3 is built from 22 residues.

The chain links TRBV18 to TRBJ2-7, with a weak D call TRBD1 (5 bases). Trimming cost V 4 bases and J 5 bases, with 9 bases left between them. CDR1 and CDR2 from the germline V gene are KGHSH and LQKENI. The CDR3 length is 12 residues. CDR3 DNA: TGTGCCAGCTCACTAGGGGTACACGAGCAGTACTTC. Its protein is CASSLGVHEQYF. The complete variable domain, with remaining parts taken from reference TRBV18 and TRBJ2-7, reads NAGVMQNPRHLVRRRGQEARLRCSPMKGHSHVYWYRQLPEEGLKFMVYLQKENIIDESGMPKERFSAEFPKEGPSILRIQQVVRGDSAAYFCASSLGVHEQYFGPGTRLTVT.